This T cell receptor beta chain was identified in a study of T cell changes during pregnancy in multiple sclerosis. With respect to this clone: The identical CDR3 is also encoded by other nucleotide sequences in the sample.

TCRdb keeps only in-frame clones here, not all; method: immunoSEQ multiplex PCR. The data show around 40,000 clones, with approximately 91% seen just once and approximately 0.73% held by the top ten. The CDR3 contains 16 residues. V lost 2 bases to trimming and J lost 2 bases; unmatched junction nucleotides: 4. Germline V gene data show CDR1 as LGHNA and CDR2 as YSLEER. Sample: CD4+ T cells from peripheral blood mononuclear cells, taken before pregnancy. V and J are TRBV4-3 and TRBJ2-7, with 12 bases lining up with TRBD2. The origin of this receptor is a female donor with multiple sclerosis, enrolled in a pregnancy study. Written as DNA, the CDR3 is TGCGCCAGCAGCCAAACTAGCGGGGGGAATCCCTACGAGCAGTACTTC. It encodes CASSQTSGGNPYEQYF.